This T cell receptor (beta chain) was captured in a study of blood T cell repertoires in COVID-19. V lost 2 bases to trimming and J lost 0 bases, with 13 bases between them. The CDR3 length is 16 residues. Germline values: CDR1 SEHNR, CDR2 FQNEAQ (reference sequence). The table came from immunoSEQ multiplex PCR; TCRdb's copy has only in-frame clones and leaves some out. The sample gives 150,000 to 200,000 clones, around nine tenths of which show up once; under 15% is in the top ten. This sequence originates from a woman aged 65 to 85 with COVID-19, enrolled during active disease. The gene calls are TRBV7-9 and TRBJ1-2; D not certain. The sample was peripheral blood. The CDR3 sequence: CASSLQATLTNYGYTF. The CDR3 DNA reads TGTGCCAGCAGCTTACAAGCAACCCTAACTAACTATGGCTACACCTTC. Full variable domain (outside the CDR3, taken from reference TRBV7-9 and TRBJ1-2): DTGVSQNPRHKITKRGQNVTFRCDPISEHNRLYWYRQTLGQGPEFLTYFQNEAQLEKSRLLSDRFSAERPKGSFSTLEIQRTEQGDSAMYLCASSLQATLTNYGYTFGSGTRLTVV.